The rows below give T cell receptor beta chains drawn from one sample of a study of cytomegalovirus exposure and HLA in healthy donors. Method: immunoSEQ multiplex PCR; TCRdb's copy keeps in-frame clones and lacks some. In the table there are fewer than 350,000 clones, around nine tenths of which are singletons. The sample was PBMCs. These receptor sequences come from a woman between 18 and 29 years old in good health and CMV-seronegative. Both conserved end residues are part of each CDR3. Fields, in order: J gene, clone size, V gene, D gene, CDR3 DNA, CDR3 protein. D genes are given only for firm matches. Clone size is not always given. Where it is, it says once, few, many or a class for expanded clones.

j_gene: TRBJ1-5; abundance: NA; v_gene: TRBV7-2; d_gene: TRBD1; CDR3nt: TGTGCCAGCAGCTGGACAGGGGGCCTTAATCAGCCCCAGCATTTT; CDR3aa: CASSWTGGLNQPQHF
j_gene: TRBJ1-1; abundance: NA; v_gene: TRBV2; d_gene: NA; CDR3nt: TGTGCCAGCAGTGAGTTGACAGTGAACACTGAAGCTTTCTTT; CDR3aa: CASSELTVNTEAFF
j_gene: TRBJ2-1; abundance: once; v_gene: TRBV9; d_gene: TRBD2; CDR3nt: TGTGCCAGCAGCGTGACTAGCTCGGGCAATGAGCAGTTCTTC; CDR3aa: CASSVTSSGNEQFF
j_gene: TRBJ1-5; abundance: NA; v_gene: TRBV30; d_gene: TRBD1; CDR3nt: TGTGCCTGGAGTCCCCGCGGGTGGGACAGGGTAATTCATTTT; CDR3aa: CAWSPRGWDRVIHF
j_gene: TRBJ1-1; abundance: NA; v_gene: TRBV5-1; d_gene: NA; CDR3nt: TGCGCCAGCAGCTTGGATTACCGGGGTGAAGCTTTCTTT; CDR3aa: CASSLDYRGEAFF
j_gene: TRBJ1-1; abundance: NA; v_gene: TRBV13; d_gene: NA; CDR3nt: TGTGCCAGCAGCTTAGAGTCAGGGTACACTGAAGCTTTCTTT; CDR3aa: CASSLESGYTEAFF
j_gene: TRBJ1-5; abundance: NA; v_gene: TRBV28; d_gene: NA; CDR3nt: TGTGCCAGCAGTTTCACAGGGTTAACAGCTCAGCCCCAGCATTTT; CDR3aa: CASSFTGLTAQPQHF
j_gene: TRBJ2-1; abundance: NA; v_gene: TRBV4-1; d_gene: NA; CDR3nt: TGCGCCAGCAGCCAAGATCGGATGAGGGAGGAGCAGTTCTTC; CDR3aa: CASSQDRMREEQFF
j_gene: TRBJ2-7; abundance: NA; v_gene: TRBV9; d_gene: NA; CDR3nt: TGTGCCAGCAGCGTAGGGCAGGGGACCTTCTACGAGCAGTACTTC; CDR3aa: CASSVGQGTFYEQYF
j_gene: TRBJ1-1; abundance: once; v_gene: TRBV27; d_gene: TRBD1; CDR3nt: TGTGCCAGCAGGACAGGGCAGCTGAACACTGAAGCTTTCTTT; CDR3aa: CASRTGQLNTEAFF
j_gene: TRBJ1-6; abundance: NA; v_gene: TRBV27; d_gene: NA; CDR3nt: TGTGCCAGCTCCCTCGGCGGGTATTCACCCCTCCACTTT; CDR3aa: CASSLGGYSPLHF
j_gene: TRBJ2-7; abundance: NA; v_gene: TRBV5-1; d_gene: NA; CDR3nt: TGCGCCAGCTCGGATTCCAAGACTAGTACGAGCTACGAGCAGTACTTC; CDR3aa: CASSDSKTSTSYEQYF
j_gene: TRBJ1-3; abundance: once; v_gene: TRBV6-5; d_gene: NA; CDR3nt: TGTGCCAGCAGTTACTCCGGCAGGTTCGCTGGAAACACCATATATTTT; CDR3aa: CASSYSGRFAGNTIYF
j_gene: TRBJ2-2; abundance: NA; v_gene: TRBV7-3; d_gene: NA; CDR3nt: TGTGCCAGCAGCGAACAAAGGAACACCGGGGAGCTGTTTTTT; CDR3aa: CASSEQRNTGELFF
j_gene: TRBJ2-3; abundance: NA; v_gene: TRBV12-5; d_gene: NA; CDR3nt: TGTGCTAGTGGTTTGGGAATAGCCACAGATACGCAGTATTTT; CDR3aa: CASGLGIATDTQYF
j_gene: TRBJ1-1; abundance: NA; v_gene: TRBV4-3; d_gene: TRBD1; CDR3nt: TGCGCCAGCAGCTTACACAGGGGTGGCACTGAAGCTTTCTTT; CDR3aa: CASSLHRGGTEAFF
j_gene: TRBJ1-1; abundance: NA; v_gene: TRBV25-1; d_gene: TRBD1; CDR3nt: TGTGCCAGCAGTGACTCAGGACAGGGAGAGATGAACACTGAAGCTTTCTTT; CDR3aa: CASSDSGQGEMNTEAFF